These 18 T cell receptor beta chains were all obtained from the same sample, sequenced in a study of shared clonotypes between healthy human individuals. Only in-frame clones appear in the TCRdb table, and some are missing; sequencing was by immunoSEQ multiplex PCR. The data hold 450,000 to 650,000 clones, with around 78% observed a single time. The sample taken for sequencing was PBMCs. Receptors were obtained from a woman between 35 and 50 years old in good health. Some clones in this sample may be carry-over from other donors' samples.

V gene TRBV28 combines with J gene TRBJ1-3; D not resolved. The CDR3 is made up of 14 amino acids. V dropped 6 bases and J dropped 7 bases, with 16 bases sitting between them. Germline V lookup: CDR1 MDHEN, CDR2 SYDVKM. Here the CDR3 reads CASSLARLGNTIYF. As DNA, the CDR3 is TGTGCCAGCAGCCTCGCGAGGCTGGGTAACACCATATATTTT.

The J gene is TRBJ2-7, the V gene TRBV4-1; D may match TRBD1 or TRBD2 (5 bases each). Germline V gives CDR1 MGHRA, CDR2 YSYEKL. There are 11 residues in the CDR3. V dropped 8 bases and J dropped 4 bases, with 9 bases sitting between them. This chain's CDR3 is CASGDQYEQYF. CDR3 DNA: TGCGCCAGCGGGGACCAATACGAGCAGTACTTC.

This clone was detected once. The identical CDR3 is also encoded by other nucleotide sequences in the sample. This chain connects TRBV2 to TRBJ2-7, with D perhaps matching TRBD2 (5 bases). Germline V CDR1 and CDR2: SNHLY, FYNNEI. Trimming took off 4 bases at V and 3 bases at J, with 7 bases between the two ends. The CDR3 contains 12 residues. The CDR3 sequence is CASSGGGYEQYF. The CDR3 nucleotides are TGTGCCAGCAGTGGAGGAGGCTACGAGCAGTACTTC.

The V and J genes are TRBV30 and TRBJ1-3, with no clear D. V was shortened by 2 bases and J by 2 bases, with 13 bases between the two germline ends. The germline CDR1 and CDR2 sequences are GTSNPN and SVGIG (reference sequence). The CDR3 sequence is 15 residues long. The CDR3 nucleotides are TGTGCCTGGAGTTACCCGAGGGTAGCTGGAAACACCATATATTTT. This gives the protein CAWSYPRVAGNTIYF.

The chain couples TRBV11-2 to TRBJ2-2, with D possibly being TRBD1 or TRBD2 (6 bases each). This CDR3 is 17 amino acids long. V was cut by 5 bases and J by 5 bases, with 21 bases left in between. The V gene's germline CDR1 is SGHAT and CDR2 FQNNGV. The CDR3 bases are TGTGCCAGCAGCCAGTCCCCCGGGACACGGGGGACCGGGGAGCTGTTTTTT. Its translation is CASSQSPGTRGTGELFF.

V and J are TRBV2 and TRBJ1-2, with unresolved D. This CDR3 is 14 amino acids long. The V end lost 1 base, the J end lost 2 bases, and 8 bases lay between the germline ends. The germline CDR1 and CDR2 sequences are SNHLY and FYNNEI. CDR3 protein: CASSEGALNYGYTF. The CDR3 DNA is TGTGCCAGCAGTGAAGGGGCCCTAAACTATGGCTACACCTTC. The full variable domain, rest sourced from reference TRBV2 and TRBJ1-2, is EPEVTQTPSHQVTQMGQEVILRCVPISNHLYFYWYRQILGQKVEFLVSFYNNEISEKSEIFDDQFSVERPDGSNFTLKIRSTKLEDSAMYFCASSEGALNYGYTFGSGTRLTVV.

The chain uses TRBV19 and TRBJ1-5; TRBD1 agrees at 7 bases. The CDR3 spans 16 residues. Looked up from germline, CDR1 is LNHDA and CDR2 is SQIVND (reference sequence). J was trimmed by 0 bases and V by 1 base; bases with no gene match: 3. The DNA of the CDR3 is TGTGCCAGTAGTATAGTTGGGACAGTTAGCAATCAGCCCCAGCATTTT. It codes for CASSIVGTVSNQPQHF.

This clone has just a few counts. CDR3 coding DNA: TGTGCCTTGTTTTCTCGACAGGGTTTTAGGGAGACCCAGTACTTC. Protein: CALFSRQGFRETQYF. The chain has TRBV30 and TRBJ2-5, with TRBD1 identical over 7 bases. Germline CDR1 GTSNPN, CDR2 SVGIG (reference sequence). V shed 7 bases, J shed 5 bases, and the junction held 16 bases outside the gene matches. There are 15 residues in the CDR3. Full variable domain (remainder filled in from reference TRBV30 and TRBJ2-5): SQTIHQWPATLVQPVGSPLSLECTVEGTSNPNLYWYRQAAGRGLQLLFYSVGIGQISSEVPQNLSASRPQDRQFILSSKKLLLSDSGFYLCALFSRQGFRETQYFGPGTRLLVL.

V is TRBV7-9 and J is TRBJ2-7; 16 bases are a match to TRBD2. Germline assignment: CDR1 SEHNR and CDR2 FQNEAQ (reference sequence). Germline trimming cut 5 bases from V and 2 bases from J; bases unmatched to any gene: 6. The CDR3 sequence is 17 residues long. The DNA of the CDR3 is TGTGCCAGCAGCCCGGGACTAGCGGGAGGGCTACCCTACGAGCAGTACTTC. It encodes CASSPGLAGGLPYEQYF.

The CDR3 DNA reads TGTGCCAGCAGTCTTCGGACACAGAACACCGGGGAGCTGTTTTTT. Translating it yields CASSLRTQNTGELFF. This sequence joins TRBV6-1 and TRBJ2-2; possibly TRBD1 for D (5 bases). Germline V gene data show CDR1 as MNHNS and CDR2 as SASEGT. The CDR3 runs 15 residues. Between the trimmed V and J ends, which lost 5 bases and 1 base, there was a span of 11 bases.

This chain connects TRBV5-1 to TRBJ2-2; a weak D match, TRBD2 (6 bases). The V and J ends lost 4 bases and 4 bases respectively, with 14 bases between them. Germline values: CDR1 SGHRS, CDR2 YFSETQ. The CDR3 has 15 amino acids. In nucleotides, the CDR3 is TGCGCCAGCAGCACGTGGGCTAGCGCCACCGGGGAGCTGTTTTTT. Protein: CASSTWASATGELFF.

The J gene is TRBJ1-5, the V gene TRBV30; D is ambiguous. In germline, CDR1 is GTSNPN, CDR2 SVGIG (reference sequence). The CDR3 sequence is 13 residues long. With 1 base removed from V and 4 bases from J, the gap between germline ends came to 8 bases. The CDR3 is CAWSGSRNQPQHF. The CDR3 region has the DNA TGTGCCTGGAGTGGGTCCAGGAATCAGCCCCAGCATTTT.

Worth noting for this clone: The likely explanation is a read error, given a far larger clone one base away. The chain is built from TRBV28 and TRBJ1-1; 10 bases are a match to TRBD1. J gave up 1 base and V 6 bases, and 2 bases lay outside the gene matches. Germline assignment: CDR1 MDHEN and CDR2 SYDVKM. CDR3 size: 14 residues. The CDR3 region is CASSRTGGNTEAFF. CDR3 nucleotides: TGTGCCAGCAGCCGGACAGGGGGGAACACTGAAGCTTTCTTT.

J is TRBJ1-2 and V is TRBV5-1; the match to TRBD1 covers 8 bases. CDR1 SGHRS and CDR2 YFSETQ come from the germline V gene. Trimming removed 4 bases from V and 4 bases from J; junction bases left unmatched: 9. The CDR3 spans 15 residues. In DNA, the CDR3 is TGCGCCAGCAGCATCTCGACAGGGGAACTCTATGGCTACACCTTC. It translates to CASSISTGELYGYTF.

The chain has TRBV28 and TRBJ2-5, with 9 bases matching TRBD1. The DNA end favors TRBJ2-7, so the J call may be wrong. CDR1 is MDHEN and CDR2 is SYDVKM in the germline V gene. This CDR3 has 12 amino acids. The CDR3 sequence is CAGGTGYHEQYF. CDR3 in DNA: TGTGCCGGCGGGACAGGGTACCACGAGCAGTACTTC.

This sequence joins TRBV5-6 and TRBJ2-7; tentatively, D is TRBD1 or TRBD2 (5 bases each). The CDR3 consists of 14 residues. V lost 5 bases to trimming and J lost 1 base, with 13 bases between them. CDR1 SGHDT and CDR2 YYEEEE come from the germline V gene. The CDR3 sequence is CASRAGTDSYEQYF. In DNA form, the CDR3 reads TGTGCCAGCAGGGCCGGGACCGATTCCTACGAGCAGTACTTC. The whole variable domain, filled in from reference TRBV5-6 and TRBJ2-7, reads DAGVTQSPTHLIKTRGQQVTLRCSPKSGHDTVSWYQQALGQGPQFIFQYYEEEERQRGNFPDRFSGHQFPNYSSELNVNALLLGDSALYLCASRAGTDSYEQYFGPGTRLTVT.

The genes are TRBV6-1 and TRBJ2-7; a weak D match, TRBD2 (6 bases). Trimming took off 3 bases at V and 2 bases at J, with 8 bases between the two ends. Germline V gene sequence: CDR1 MNHNS, CDR2 SASEGT. The CDR3 extends over 13 amino acids. Here the CDR3 reads CASSDWGAYEQYF. CDR3 bases: TGTGCCAGCAGTGATTGGGGGGCCTACGAGCAGTACTTC.

The chain combines TRBV7-9 with TRBJ2-7; D is perhaps TRBD2 (6 bases). Germline values: CDR1 SEHNR, CDR2 FQNEAQ (reference sequence). This CDR3 region has 14 residues. The V end was cut by 0 bases, the J end by 5 bases, with 11 bases between. CDR3: CASSLAGGNDEQYF. The DNA of the CDR3 is TGTGCCAGCAGCTTAGCGGGCGGGAATGACGAGCAGTACTTC.